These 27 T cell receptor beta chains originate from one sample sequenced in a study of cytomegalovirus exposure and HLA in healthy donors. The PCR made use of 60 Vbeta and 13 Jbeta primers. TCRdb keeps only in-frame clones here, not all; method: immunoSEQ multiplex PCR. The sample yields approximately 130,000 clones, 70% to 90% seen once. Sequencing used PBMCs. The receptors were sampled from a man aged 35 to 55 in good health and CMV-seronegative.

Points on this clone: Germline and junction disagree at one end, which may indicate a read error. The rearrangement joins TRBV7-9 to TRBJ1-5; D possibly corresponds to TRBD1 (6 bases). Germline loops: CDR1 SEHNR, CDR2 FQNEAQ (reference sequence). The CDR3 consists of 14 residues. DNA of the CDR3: TGTTCCAGCAGCTTAGCAGGGGAGGGTCAGCCCCAGCATTTT. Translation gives CSSSLAGEGQPQHF.

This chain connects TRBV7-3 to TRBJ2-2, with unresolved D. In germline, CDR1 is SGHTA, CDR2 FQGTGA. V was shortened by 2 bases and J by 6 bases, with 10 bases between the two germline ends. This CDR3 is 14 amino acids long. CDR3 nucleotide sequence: TGTGCCAGCAGCTTAGTTGGCGGCCCCGGGGAGCTGTTTTTT. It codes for CASSLVGGPGELFF. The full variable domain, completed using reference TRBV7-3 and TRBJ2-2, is GAGVSQTPSNKVTEKGKYVELRCDPISGHTALYWYRQSLGQGPEFLIYFQGTGAADDSGLPNDRFFAVRPEGSVSTLKIQRTERGDSAVYLCASSLVGGPGELFFGEGSRLTVL.

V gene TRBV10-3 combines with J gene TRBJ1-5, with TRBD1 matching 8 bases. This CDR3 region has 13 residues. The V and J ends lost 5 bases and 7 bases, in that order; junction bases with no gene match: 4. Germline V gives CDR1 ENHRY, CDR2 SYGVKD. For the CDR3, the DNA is TGTGCCATCAGTCTGGACAGGGAACAGCCCCAGCATTTT. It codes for CAISLDREQPQHF.

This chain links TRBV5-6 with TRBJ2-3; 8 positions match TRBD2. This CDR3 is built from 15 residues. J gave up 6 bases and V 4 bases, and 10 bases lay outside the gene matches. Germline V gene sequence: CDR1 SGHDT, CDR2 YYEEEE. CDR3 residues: CASSRRLTGGDTQYF. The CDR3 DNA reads TGTGCCAGCAGCCGCCGGTTAACGGGAGGGGATACGCAGTATTTT. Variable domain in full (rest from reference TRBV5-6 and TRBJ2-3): DAGVTQSPTHLIKTRGQQVTLRCSPKSGHDTVSWYQQALGQGPQFIFQYYEEEERQRGNFPDRFSGHQFPNYSSELNVNALLLGDSALYLCASSRRLTGGDTQYFGPGTRLTVL.

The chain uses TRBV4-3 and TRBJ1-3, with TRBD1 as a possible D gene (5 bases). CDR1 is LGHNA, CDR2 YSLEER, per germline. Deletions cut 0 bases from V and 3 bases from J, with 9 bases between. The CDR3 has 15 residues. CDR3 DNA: TGCGCCAGCAGCCAAGACAGGGAATTTGGAAACACCATATATTTT. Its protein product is CASSQDREFGNTIYF.

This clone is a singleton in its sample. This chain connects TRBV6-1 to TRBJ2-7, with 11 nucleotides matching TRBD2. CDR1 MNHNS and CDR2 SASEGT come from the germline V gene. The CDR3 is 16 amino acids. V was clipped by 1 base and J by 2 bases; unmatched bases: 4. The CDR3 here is CASSEGRGLAAYEQYF. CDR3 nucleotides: TGTGCCAGCAGTGAAGGTAGGGGACTAGCGGCCTACGAGCAGTACTTC.

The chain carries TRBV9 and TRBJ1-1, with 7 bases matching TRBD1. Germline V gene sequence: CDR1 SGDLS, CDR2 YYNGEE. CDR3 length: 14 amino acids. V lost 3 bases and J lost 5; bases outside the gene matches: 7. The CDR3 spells CASSANRGGTEAFF. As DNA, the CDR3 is TGTGCCAGCAGCGCAAACAGGGGTGGAACTGAAGCTTTCTTT.

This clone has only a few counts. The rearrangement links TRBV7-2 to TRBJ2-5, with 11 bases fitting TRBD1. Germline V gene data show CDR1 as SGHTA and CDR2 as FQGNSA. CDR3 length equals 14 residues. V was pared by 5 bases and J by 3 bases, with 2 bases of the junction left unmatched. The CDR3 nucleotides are TGTGCCAGCAGCAAGGGACAGGGGGAAGAGACCCAGTACTTC. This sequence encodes CASSKGQGEETQYF.

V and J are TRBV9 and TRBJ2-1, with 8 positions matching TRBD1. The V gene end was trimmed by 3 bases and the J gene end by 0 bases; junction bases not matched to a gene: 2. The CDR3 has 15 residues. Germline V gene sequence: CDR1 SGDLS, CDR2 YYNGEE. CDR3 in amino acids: CASSATGGSYNEQFF. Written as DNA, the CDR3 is TGTGCCAGCAGCGCTACAGGGGGCTCCTACAATGAGCAGTTCTTC. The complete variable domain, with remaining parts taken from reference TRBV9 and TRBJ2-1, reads DSGVTQTPKHLITATGQRVTLRCSPRSGDLSVYWYQQSLDQGLQFLIQYYNGEERAKGNILERFSAQQFPDLHSELNLSSLELGDSALYFCASSATGGSYNEQFFGPGTRLTVL.

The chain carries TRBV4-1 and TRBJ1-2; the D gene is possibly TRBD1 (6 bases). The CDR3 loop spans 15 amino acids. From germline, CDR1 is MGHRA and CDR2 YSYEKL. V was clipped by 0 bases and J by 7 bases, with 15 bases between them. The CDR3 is CASSQDAGGGGGYTF. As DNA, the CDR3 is TGCGCCAGCAGCCAAGATGCGGGGGGCGGAGGTGGCTACACCTTC.

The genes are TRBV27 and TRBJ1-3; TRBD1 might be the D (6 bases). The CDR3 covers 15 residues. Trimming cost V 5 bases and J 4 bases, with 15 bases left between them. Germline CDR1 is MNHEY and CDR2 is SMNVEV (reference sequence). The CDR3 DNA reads TGTGCCAGCAGTCCCACAGGGCCCGCGGGAAACACCATATATTTT. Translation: CASSPTGPAGNTIYF.

Here the CDR3 reads CASSSPGQVYNEQFF. In nucleotides, the CDR3 is TGTGCCAGCAGCTCTCCGGGACAGGTCTACAATGAGCAGTTCTTC. V is TRBV7-8 and J is TRBJ2-1, with 8 bases fitting TRBD1. The V gene's germline CDR1 is SGHVS and CDR2 FQNEAQ. V trimming: 4 bases; J trimming: 3 bases; junction bases outside the gene matches: 5. CDR3 length equals 15 residues.

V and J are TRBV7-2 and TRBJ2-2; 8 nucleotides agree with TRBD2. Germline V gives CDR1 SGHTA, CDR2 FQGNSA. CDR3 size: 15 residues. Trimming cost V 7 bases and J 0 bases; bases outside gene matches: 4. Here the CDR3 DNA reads TGTGCCAGCACCTCGGGACTAGCGAACACCGGGGAGCTGTTTTTT. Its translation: CASTSGLANTGELFF.

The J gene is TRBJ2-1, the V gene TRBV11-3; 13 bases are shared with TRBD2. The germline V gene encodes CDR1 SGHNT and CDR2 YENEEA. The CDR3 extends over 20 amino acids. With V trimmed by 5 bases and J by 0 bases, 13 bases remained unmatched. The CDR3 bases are TGTGCCAGCAGCGTAGGAGGGGGACTAGCGGGGCCCCGCTCCTACAATGAGCAGTTCTTC. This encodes CASSVGGGLAGPRSYNEQFF.

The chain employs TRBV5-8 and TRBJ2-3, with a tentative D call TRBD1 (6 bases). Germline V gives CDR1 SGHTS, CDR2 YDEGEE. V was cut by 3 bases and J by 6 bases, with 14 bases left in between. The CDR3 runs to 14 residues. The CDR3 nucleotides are TGTGCCAGCAGCTGGACAGCGCCCCGGGATACGCAGTATTTT. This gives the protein CASSWTAPRDTQYF. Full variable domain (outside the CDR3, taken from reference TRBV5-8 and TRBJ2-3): EAGVTQSPTHLIKTRGQQATLRCSPISGHTSVYWYQQALGLGLQFLLWYDEGEERNRGNFPPRFSGRQFPNYSSELNVNALELEDSALYLCASSWTAPRDTQYFGPGTRLTVL.

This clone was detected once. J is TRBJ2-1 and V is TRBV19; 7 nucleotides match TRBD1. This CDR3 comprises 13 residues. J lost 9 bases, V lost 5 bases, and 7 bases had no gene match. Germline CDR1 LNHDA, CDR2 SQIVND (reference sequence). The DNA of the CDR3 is TGTGCCAGTAGTCCCACAGGGGTAACTGAGCAGTTCTTC. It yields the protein CASSPTGVTEQFF.

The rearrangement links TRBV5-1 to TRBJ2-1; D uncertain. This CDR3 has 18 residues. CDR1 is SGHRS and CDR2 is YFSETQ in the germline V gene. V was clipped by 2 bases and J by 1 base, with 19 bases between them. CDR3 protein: CASSLMAEQHPSYNEQFF. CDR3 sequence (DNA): TGCGCCAGCAGCTTAATGGCGGAGCAACACCCGTCCTACAATGAGCAGTTCTTC.

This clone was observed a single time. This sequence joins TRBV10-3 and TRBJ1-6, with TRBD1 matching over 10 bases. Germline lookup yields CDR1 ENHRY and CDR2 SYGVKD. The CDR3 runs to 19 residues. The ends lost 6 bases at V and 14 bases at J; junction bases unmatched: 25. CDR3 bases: TGTGCCATCAGGGCACGCGAAGGGCTCGGGACAGGGGAATTTAGGGCCCTCCACTTT. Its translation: CAIRAREGLGTGEFRALHF.

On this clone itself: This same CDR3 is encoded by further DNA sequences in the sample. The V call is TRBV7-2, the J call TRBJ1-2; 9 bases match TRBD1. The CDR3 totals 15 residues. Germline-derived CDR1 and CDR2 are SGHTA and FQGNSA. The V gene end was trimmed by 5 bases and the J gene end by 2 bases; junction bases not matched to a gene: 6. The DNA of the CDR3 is TGTGCCAGCAGCCCGCGGACAGGGGCCAACTATGGCTACACCTTC. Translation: CASSPRTGANYGYTF.

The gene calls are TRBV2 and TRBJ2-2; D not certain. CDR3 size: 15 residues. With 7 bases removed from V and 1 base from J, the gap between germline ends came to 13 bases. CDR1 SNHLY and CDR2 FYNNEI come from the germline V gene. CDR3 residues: CASKLAAQNTGELFF. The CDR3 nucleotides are TGTGCCAGCAAATTGGCGGCCCAGAACACCGGGGAGCTGTTTTTT.

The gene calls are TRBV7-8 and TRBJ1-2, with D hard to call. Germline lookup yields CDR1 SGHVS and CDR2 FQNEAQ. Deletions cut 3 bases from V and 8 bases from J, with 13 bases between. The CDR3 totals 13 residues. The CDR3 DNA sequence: TGTGCCAGCAGCTTCGCGGGGATGGGAGGCTACACCTTC. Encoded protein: CASSFAGMGGYTF. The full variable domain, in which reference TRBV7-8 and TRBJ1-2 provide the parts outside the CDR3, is GAGVSQSPRYKVAKRGQDVALRCDPISGHVSLFWYQQALGQGPEFLTYFQNEAQLDKSGLPSDRFFAERPEGSVSTLKIQRTQQEDSAVYLCASSFAGMGGYTFGSGTRLTVV.

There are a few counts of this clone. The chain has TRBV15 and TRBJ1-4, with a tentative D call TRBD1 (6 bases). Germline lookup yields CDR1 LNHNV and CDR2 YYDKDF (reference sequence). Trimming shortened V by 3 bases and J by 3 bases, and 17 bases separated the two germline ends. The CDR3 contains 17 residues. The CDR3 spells CATSSEKTGWPNEKLFF. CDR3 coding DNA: TGTGCCACCAGCAGTGAGAAAACAGGGTGGCCTAATGAAAAACTGTTTTTT. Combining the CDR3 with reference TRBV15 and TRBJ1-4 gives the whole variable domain DAMVIQNPRYQVTQFGKPVTLSCSQTLNHNVMYWYQQKSSQAPKLLFHYYDKDFNNEADTPDNFQSRRPNTSFCFLDIRSPGLGDTAMYLCATSSEKTGWPNEKLFFGSGTQLSVL.

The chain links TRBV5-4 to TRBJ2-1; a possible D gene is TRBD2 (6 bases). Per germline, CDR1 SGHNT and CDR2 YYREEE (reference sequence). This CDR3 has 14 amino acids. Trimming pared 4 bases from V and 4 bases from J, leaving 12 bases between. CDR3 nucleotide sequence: TGTGCCAGCAGCGTACGACTAGGGTACAATGAGCAGTTCTTC. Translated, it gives CASSVRLGYNEQFF.

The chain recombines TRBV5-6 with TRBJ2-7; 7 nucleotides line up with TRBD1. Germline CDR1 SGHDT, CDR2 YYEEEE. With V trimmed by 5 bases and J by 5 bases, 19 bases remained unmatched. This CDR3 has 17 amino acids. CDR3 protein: CASRSRVPSGQLHEQYF. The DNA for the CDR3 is TGTGCCAGCAGGTCAAGGGTCCCATCGGGACAGTTGCACGAGCAGTACTTC.

The CDR3 nucleotides are TGCGCCAGCAGCGTGGGGGTTGGAGGCAATCAGCCCCAGCATTTT. Its protein product is CASSVGVGGNQPQHF. The chain uses TRBV5-1 and TRBJ1-5; weak D call: TRBD1 (5 bases). Germline CDR1 and CDR2: SGHRS and YFSETQ. Trimming removed 4 bases at V and 2 bases at J, with 13 bases between. The CDR3 is 15 amino acids.

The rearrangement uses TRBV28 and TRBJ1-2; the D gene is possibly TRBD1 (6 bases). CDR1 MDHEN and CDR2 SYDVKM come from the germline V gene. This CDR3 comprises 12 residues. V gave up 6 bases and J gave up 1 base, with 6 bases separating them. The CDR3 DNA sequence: TGTGCCAGCAGACAGGGTAACTATGGCTACACCTTC. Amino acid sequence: CASRQGNYGYTF.

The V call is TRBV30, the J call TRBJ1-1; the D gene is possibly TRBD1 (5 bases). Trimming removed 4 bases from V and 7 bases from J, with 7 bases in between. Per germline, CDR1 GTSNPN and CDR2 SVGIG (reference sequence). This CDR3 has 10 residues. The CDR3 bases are TGTGCCTGGATAGGGGTTGAAGCTTTCTTT. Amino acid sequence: CAWIGVEAFF.